This T cell receptor (beta chain) came from a study of shared clonotypes between healthy human individuals. CD8 cells classed as naive were CD45RO-negative and positively selected for CCR7, excluding terminally differentiated effector memory CD45RA+ cells. Generated by immunoSEQ multiplex PCR, the TCRdb table keeps only in-frame clones and is missing some. The table lists roughly 2,000,000 clones, approximately 94% of them singletons. There are 15 residues in the CDR3. CDR1 is SGHDN and CDR2 is FVKESK in the germline V gene. V trimming: 1 base; J trimming: 4 bases; junction bases outside the gene matches: 4.

This receptor was identified in a young man in good health. Sequences were obtained from naive CD8+ T cells sorted from blood. The V gene is TRBV14, the J gene TRBJ2-7; 10 bases line up with TRBD1. This chain's CDR3 is CASSQVTGGIYEQYF. The CDR3 DNA follows: TGTGCCAGCAGCCAAGTGACAGGGGGCATATACGAGCAGTACTTC.